This TCR beta chain stems from a study of shared clonotypes between healthy human individuals. Generated by immunoSEQ multiplex PCR, the TCRdb table keeps only in-frame clones and is missing some. The sample shows a few million clones, approximately 95% of them seen only once. V trimming: 1 base; J trimming: 4 bases; junction bases outside the gene matches: 12. CDR3 length: 18 residues. Germline lookup yields CDR1 SGHRS and CDR2 YFSETQ. V is TRBV5-1 and J is TRBJ2-2, with 8 bases fitting TRBD1. The sample was naive CD4+ T cells from PBMCs. Sample subset: CD45RA+ positively selected. This TCR came from a man younger than 30 in good health. Some clones in this sample may be carry-over from other donors' samples. The CDR3 sequence: CASSLPHPSGGSTGELFF. The CDR3 nucleotides read TGCGCCAGCAGCTTGCCGCATCCCTCAGGGGGCTCCACCGGGGAGCTGTTTTTT.